This passage covers 7 T cell receptor beta chains from one sample sequenced in a study of regulatory T cells in long-lasting Graves disease. Time point described: newly diagnosed GD, antithyroid drugs for less than 3 months. Following extraction of RNA from PBMCs, that RNA was used to make the TCR library. CDR3-region Arm-PCR and iRepertoire HTBI primers produced the TCR beta libraries. TCRdb processed the multiplex PCR reads anew with MiXCR; each CDR3 protein has one entry. The repertoire holds roughly 380,000 distinct CDR3 sequences, 15% to 20% seen once, with roughly 27% in the top ten. The data also belong to a second study, concerning T cells in Graves' hyperthyroidism and ophthalmopathy.

The sequenced sample was peripheral blood mononuclear cells (PBMCs), obtained at new diagnosis, from a patient treated with antithyroid drugs. The source is a man aged 35 to 55 with Graves disease.

The table lists this clonotype with many counts. One junction end disagrees with the germline gene, perhaps due to a read error. The J gene is TRBJ2-3, the V gene TRBV5-1; 13 bases are a match to TRBD2. Per the germline V gene, CDR1 is SGHRS and CDR2 is YFSETQ. The CDR3 length is 16 residues. The CDR3 region is CASSTGLAGDTDTQYF. The CDR3 DNA reads TGTGCCAGCAGCACCGGACTAGCGGGGGACACAGATACGCAGTATTTT. Variable domain in full (rest from reference TRBV5-1 and TRBJ2-3): KAGVTQTPRYLIKTRGQQVTLSCSPISGHRSVSWYQQTPGQGLQFLFEYFSETQRNKGNFPGRFSGRQFSNSRSEMNVSTLELGDSALYLCASSTGLAGDTDTQYFGPGTRLTVL.

The V call is TRBV11-2, the J call TRBJ2-2; either TRBD1 or TRBD2 may supply D (6 bases each). Germline CDR1 is SGHAT and CDR2 is FQNNGV. The CDR3 runs to 15 residues. The ends were cut back, 5 bases at V and 3 bases at J, with 13 bases in the middle. CDR3 nucleotide sequence: TGTGCCAGCAGCCCCCTTGGGGGGCACACCGGGGAGCTGTTTTTT. Protein product: CASSPLGGHTGELFF.

At least ten counts were recorded for this clonotype. The chain is built from TRBV2 and TRBJ2-1; 7 nucleotides agree with TRBD1. The V and J ends lost 6 bases and 3 bases, in that order; junction bases with no gene match: 5. CDR1 and CDR2 from the germline V gene are SNHLY and FYNNEI. The CDR3 is 14 amino acids. The CDR3 protein is CASRAGTDYNEQFF. The DNA of the CDR3 is TGTGCCAGCAGGGCTGGGACAGACTACAATGAGCAGTTCTTC.

This clonotype was seen a handful of times. The chain recombines TRBV20-1 with TRBJ1-4, with D unclear. CDR3 size: 12 residues. V lost 7 bases and J 2 bases, leaving 8 bases between the germline ends. Germline-derived CDR1 and CDR2 are DFQATT and SNEGSKA (reference sequence). In DNA, the CDR3 is TGCAGTGTTGGTTTGACTAATGAAAAACTGTTTTTT. This translates into CSVGLTNEKLFF.

This clonotype was detected ten times or more. This chain uses TRBV6-2 or TRBV6-3 with TRBJ1-2; D is undetermined. The CDR3 is 12 residues long. Trimming left V 8 bases short and J 4 bases short, with 11 bases between. CDR1 MNHEY and CDR2 SVGEGT come from the germline V gene. CDR3 sequence (DNA): TGTGCCAGCCTGGTGGCCCTCTATGGCTACACCTTC. This encodes CASLVALYGYTF.

The chain joins TRBV28 to TRBJ2-2; TRBD2 aligns across 13 bases. The V segment lost 8 bases and the J segment 6 bases; nucleotides outside the gene matches: 9. The length of the CDR3 is 16 residues. The germline V gene has CDR1 MDHEN and CDR2 SYDVKM. CDR3 in DNA: TGTGCCAGCGAGAGGACTAGCGGGGGATCCGCCGGGGAGCTGTTTTTT. Residues: CASERTSGGSAGELFF.

Many counts were recorded for this clonotype. One end of the junction is discordant with germline, which a read error may explain. CDR3 DNA: TGTGCCAGCAGCTTATCCCCCCAAGAGACCCAGTACTTC. Amino acid sequence: CASSLSPQETQYF. The chain has TRBV5-1 and TRBJ2-5; no clear D. The CDR3 is 13 amino acids. Germline CDR1 is SGHRS and CDR2 is YFSETQ.